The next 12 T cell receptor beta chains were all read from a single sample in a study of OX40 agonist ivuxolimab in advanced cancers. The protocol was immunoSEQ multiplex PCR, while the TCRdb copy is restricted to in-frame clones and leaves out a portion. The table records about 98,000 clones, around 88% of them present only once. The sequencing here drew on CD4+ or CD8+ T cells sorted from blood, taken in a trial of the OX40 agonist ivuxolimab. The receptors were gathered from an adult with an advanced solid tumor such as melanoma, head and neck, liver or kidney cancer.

The CDR3 region has the DNA TGTGCCAGCAGCGCTGCAGATACGCAGTATTTT. It specifies CASSAADTQYF. The chain carries TRBV9 and TRBJ2-3; D remains ambiguous. Germline CDR1 reads SGDLS; CDR2 reads YYNGEE. Trimming left V 3 bases short and J 4 bases short, with 3 bases between. This CDR3 region has 11 residues.

CDR3 in amino acids: CASSGTPGTDEKLFF. The CDR3 nucleotides are TGCGCCAGCAGCGGAACACCCGGGACCGATGAAAAACTGTTTTTT. This chain links TRBV5-1 with TRBJ1-4; D might be TRBD1 (5 bases). CDR3 size: 15 residues. V was clipped by 4 bases and J by 6 bases, with 16 bases between them. Per germline, CDR1 SGHRS and CDR2 YFSETQ.

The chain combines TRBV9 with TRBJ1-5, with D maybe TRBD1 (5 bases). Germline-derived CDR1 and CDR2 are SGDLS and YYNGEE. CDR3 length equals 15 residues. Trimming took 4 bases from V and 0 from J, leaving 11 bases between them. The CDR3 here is CASSRGADSNQPQHF. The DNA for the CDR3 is TGTGCCAGCAGCCGTGGGGCGGATAGCAATCAGCCCCAGCATTTT.

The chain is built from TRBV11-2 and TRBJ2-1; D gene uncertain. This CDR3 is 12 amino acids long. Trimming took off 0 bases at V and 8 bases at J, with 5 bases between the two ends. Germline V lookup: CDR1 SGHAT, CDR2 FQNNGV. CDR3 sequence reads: CASSLELDEQFF. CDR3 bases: TGTGCCAGCAGCTTAGAGTTGGATGAGCAGTTCTTC.

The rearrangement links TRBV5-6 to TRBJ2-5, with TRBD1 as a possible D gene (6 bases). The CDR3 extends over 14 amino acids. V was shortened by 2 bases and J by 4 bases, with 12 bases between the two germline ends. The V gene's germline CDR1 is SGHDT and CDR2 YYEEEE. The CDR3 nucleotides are TGTGCCAGCAGCTTTACAGGGAGAGGAGAGACCCAGTACTTC. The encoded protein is CASSFTGRGETQYF.

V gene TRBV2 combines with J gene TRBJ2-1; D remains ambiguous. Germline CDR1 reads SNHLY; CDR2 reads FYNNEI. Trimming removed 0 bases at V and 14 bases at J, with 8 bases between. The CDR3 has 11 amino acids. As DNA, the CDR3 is TGTGCCAGCAGTGAAGCGAACACGGAGTTCTTC. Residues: CASSEANTEFF.

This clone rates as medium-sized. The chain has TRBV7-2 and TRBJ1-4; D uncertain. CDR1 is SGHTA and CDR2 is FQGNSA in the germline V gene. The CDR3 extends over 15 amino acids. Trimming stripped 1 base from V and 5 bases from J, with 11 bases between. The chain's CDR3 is CASSLDSTGNEKLFF. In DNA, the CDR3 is TGTGCCAGCAGCTTAGACTCTACTGGCAATGAAAAACTGTTTTTT.

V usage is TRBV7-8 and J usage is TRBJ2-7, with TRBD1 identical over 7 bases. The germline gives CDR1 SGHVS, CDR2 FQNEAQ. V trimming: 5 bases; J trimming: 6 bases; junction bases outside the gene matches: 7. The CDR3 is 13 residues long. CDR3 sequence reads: CASSTDRVAEQYF. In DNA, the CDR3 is TGTGCCAGCAGCACAGACAGGGTCGCCGAGCAGTACTTC.

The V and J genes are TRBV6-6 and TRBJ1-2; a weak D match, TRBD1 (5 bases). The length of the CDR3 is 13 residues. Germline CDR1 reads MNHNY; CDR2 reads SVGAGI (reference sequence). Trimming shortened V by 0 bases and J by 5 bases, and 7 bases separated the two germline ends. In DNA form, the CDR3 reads TGTGCCAGCAGTTACTCGACAGATTATGGCTACACCTTC. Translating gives CASSYSTDYGYTF.

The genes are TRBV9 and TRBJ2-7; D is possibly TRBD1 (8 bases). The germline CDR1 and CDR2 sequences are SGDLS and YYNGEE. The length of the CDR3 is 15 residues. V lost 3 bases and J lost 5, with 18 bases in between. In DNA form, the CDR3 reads TGTGCCAGCAGCGCCCAACGGACAGGGAGGGACGAGCAGTACTTC. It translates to CASSAQRTGRDEQYF.

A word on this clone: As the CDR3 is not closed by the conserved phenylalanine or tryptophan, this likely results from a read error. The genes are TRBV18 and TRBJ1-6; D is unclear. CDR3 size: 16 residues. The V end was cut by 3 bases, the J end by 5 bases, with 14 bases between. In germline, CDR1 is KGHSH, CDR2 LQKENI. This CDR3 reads CASSPRYQKNNSPLHL. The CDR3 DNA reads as TGTGCCAGCTCACCTCGATATCAGAAGAATAATTCACCCCTCCACCTT.

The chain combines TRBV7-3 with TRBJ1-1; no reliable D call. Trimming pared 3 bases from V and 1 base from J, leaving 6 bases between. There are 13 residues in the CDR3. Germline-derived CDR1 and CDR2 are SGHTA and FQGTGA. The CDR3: CASSLVGNTEAFF. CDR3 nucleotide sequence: TGTGCCAGCAGCTTGGTGGGGAACACTGAAGCTTTCTTT.